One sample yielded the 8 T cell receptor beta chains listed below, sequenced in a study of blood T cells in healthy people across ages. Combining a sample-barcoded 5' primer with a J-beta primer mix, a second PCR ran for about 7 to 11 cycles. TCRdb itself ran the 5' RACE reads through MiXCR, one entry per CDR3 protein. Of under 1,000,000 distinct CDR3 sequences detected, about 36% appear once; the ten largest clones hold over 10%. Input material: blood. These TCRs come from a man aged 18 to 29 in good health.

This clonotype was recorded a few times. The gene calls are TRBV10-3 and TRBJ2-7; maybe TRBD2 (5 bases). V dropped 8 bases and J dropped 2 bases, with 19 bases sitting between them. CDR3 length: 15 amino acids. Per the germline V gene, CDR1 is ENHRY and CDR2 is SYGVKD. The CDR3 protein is CAIWAGRLKTYEQYF. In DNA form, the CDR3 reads TGTGCCATCTGGGCAGGTCGACTAAAAACCTACGAGCAGTACTTC.

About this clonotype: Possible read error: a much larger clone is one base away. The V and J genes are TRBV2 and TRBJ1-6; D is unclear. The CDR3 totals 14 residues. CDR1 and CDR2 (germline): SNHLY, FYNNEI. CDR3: CASSVSEGGSPPHF. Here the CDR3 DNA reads TGTGCCAGCAGTGTGTCTGAGGGCGGTTCACCCCCCCACTTT.

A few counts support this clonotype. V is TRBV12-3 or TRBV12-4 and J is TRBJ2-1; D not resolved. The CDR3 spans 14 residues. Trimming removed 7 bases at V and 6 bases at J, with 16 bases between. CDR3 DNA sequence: TGTGCCAGCACCGCACTCCGACCACTCAATGAGCAGTTCTTC. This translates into CASTALRPLNEQFF.

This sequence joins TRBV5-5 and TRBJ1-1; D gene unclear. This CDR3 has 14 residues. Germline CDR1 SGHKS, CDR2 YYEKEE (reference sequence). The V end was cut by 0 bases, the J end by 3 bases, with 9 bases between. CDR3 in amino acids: CASSLESVDTEAFF. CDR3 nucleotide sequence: TGTGCCAGCAGCTTGGAATCCGTGGACACTGAAGCTTTCTTT.

The CDR3 here is CASSQINGAGEETQYF. The CDR3 coding sequence is TGTGCCAGCAGCCAAATCAATGGGGCGGGTGAAGAGACCCAGTACTTC. The chain links TRBV6-2 or TRBV6-3 to TRBJ2-5; D could derive from TRBD1 or TRBD2 (5 bases each). The CDR3 loop spans 16 amino acids. Trimming removed 6 bases from V and 3 bases from J, with 20 bases in between. CDR1 is MNHEY, CDR2 SVGEGT, per germline.

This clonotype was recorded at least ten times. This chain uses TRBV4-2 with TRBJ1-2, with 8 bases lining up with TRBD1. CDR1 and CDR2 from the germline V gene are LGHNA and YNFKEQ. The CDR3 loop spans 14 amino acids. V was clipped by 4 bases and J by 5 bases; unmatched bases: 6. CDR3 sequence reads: CASSPLQGDYGYTF. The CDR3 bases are TGTGCCAGCAGCCCGCTACAGGGGGATTATGGCTACACCTTC.

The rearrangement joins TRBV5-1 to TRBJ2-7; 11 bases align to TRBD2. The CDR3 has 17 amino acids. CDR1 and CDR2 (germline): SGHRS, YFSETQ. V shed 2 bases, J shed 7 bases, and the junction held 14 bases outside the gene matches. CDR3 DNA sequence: TGCGCCAGCAGCTTATTTAGCGGGGGGGCATCATACAATGAGCAGTACTTC. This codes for CASSLFSGGASYNEQYF.

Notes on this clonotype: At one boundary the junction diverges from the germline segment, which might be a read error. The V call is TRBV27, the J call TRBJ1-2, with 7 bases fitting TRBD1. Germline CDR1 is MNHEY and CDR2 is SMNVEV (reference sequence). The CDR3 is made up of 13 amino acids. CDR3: CASRTTGEYGHTF. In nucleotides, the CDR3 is TGTGCCAGCAGGACAACAGGGGAGTATGGCCACACCTTC.